This T cell receptor beta chain was retrieved from a study of blood T cell repertoires in COVID-19 (dated by TCRdb to 2020 to 2021). Study-wide context: Collaborator samples came from the United States, Italy and Spain and covered acute and convalescent phases of COVID-19. Deeply sampled blood TCRbeta repertoires from subjects exposed to, actively infected with, or recovered from COVID-19 were included in the dataset. The material from the prospective study consisted of cDNA or gDNA derived from T cells, B-cell-depleted T cells, or PBMCs. Samples were obtained from the ongoing ImmuneRACE study (first 160 participants) and from 1,254 subjects provided by 6 global collaborators. Where available, HLA class I and class II types were taken from metadata supplied by the sample provider and were not determined by assay-based typing. The repertoires were released in a freely available public database meant as a resource for research on the immune response to SARS-CoV-2. Sample metadata almost always included a de-identified subject ID, COVID-19 status, age in years and sex. Beyond this particular receptor, the publication reports: Clinical and demographic metadata were provided uncurated, with the amount varying by source and participant.

Deletion took 0 bases off V and 5 bases off J, with a span of 11 bases between the germline ends. From the cysteine through the phenylalanine, the CDR3 covers 14 amino acids. The CDR3 DNA has 42 bases and is translated from base 1. For CDR1 and CDR2, the germline V gene lists SGDLS and YYNGEE. Collaborating institutions collected whole blood in K2EDTA tubes following their own protocols. For TCRbeta analysis, collaborator samples were shipped as frozen whole blood, as isolated PBMCs, or as DNA extracted from either sample type. TCRbeta CDR3 regions were amplified from genomic DNA using the immunoSEQ Assay, a bias-controlled multiplex PCR. The authors processed their data as follows. The number of nucleated cells in each sample was estimated from the amplification of reference gene primers within the assay. To quantify the absolute abundance of each unique TCRbeta CDR3 rearrangement, sequence reads were collapsed and filtered. For each sample, productive Simpson clonality was calculated as the square root of Simpson's diversity index over productive rearrangements. This immuneACCESS table, as held by TCRdb, lists in-frame sequences with V and J called but not all clones. Of the missing ones, under half trace to an unresolved V gene in checked studies; the others have no known cause. V and J calls plus clone size are reproduced from that table; the DNA served to infer D and trimming. This sample comprises around 120,000 clones, roughly 80% of them detected only once. The ten largest clones represent roughly 2.5% of the sample.

Comment on this clone: Its antigen is currently not known. No qualities accompany the bases; no much larger clone lies one base away.

The clonotype was recovered from a man in his forties or fifties with acute or convalescent COVID-19. The rearrangement combines TRBV9 with TRBJ1-2; the D gene identity is not certain. Material: peripheral blood. DNA sequence: TGTGCCAGCAGCGTAGTGCAGGATCCGTATGGCTACACCTTC. It translates to CASSVVQDPYGYTF.